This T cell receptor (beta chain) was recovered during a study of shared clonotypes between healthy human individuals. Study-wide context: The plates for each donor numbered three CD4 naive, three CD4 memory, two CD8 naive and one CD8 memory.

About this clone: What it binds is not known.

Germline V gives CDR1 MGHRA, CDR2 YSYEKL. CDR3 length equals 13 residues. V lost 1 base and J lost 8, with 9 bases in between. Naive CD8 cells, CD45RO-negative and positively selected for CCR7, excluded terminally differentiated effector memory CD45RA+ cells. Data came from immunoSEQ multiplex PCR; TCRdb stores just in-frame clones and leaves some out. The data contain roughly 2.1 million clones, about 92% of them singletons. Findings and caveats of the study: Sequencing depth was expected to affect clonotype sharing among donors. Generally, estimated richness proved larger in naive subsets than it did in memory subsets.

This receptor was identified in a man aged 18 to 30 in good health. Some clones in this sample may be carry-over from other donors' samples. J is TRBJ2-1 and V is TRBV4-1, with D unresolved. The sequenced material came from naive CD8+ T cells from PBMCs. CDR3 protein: CASSQVERDEQFF. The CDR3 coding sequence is TGCGCCAGCAGCCAAGTAGAACGCGATGAGCAGTTCTTC.